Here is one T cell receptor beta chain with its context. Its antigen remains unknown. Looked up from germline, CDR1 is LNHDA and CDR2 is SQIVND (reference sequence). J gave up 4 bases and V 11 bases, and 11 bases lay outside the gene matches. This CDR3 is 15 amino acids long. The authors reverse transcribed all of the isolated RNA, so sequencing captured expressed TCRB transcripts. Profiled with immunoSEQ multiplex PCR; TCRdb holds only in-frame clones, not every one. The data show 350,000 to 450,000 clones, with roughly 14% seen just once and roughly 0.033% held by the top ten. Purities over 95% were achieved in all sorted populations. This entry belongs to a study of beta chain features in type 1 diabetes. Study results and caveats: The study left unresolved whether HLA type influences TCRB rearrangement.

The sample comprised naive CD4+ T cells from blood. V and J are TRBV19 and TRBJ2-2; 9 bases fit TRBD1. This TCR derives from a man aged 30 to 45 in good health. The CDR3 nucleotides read TGTGCCTGCAATTTCGGGACAGGGATCACCGGGGAGCTGTTTTTT. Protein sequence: CACNFGTGITGELFF.